The rows below give T cell receptor beta chains drawn from one sample of a study of cytomegalovirus exposure and HLA in healthy donors. TCRdb keeps only in-frame clones here, not all; method: immunoSEQ multiplex PCR. The table has roughly 150,000 clones, around 82% seen once. Input material: PBMCs. The receptors were sampled from a man aged 30 to 45 in good health and CMV-seronegative. CDR3s include the opening cysteine and the closing phenylalanine or tryptophan. A D gene is named only where the DNA matches it firmly.

d_call j_call v_call cdr3_nt cdr3_aa
NA TRBJ2-1 TRBV10-3 TGTGCCATCAGTGAGTCTAGCGGAGTCCACAATGAGCAGTTCTTC CAISESSGVHNEQFF
TRBD1 TRBJ1-1 TRBV30 TGTGCCTGGGACAGGGGGGGGAACACTGAAGCTTTCTTT CAWDRGGNTEAFF
NA TRBJ2-7 TRBV5-1 TGCGCCAGCAGCTTGGTAGCTTCCTACGAGCAGTACTTC CASSLVASYEQYF
NA TRBJ1-1 TRBV25-1 TGTGCCAGCAGTGGACTCGGGGTGGGCACTGAAGCTTTCTTT CASSGLGVGTEAFF
TRBD1 TRBJ2-7 TRBV5-1 TGCGCCAGCAGCCCGGGACAGGCGTCGGGCGAGCAGTACTTC CASSPGQASGEQYF
TRBD1 TRBJ2-6 TRBV9 TGTGCCAGCAGCGTAGGACAGGGTGTTGCCTCTGGGGCCAACGTCCTGACTTTC CASSVGQGVASGANVLTF
NA TRBJ2-7 TRBV4-1 TGCGCCAGCAGCCAAGCCTTACAGGCGTACTACGAGCAGTACTTC CASSQALQAYYEQYF
TRBD2 TRBJ2-7 TRBV10-1 TGCGCCAGCAGTGAGTCGGACGCTAGCGGGAGCTACGAGCAGTACTTC CASSESDASGSYEQYF
NA TRBJ2-7 TRBV10-1 TGCGCCAGCAGTTTTGGGGGCTCTCCCTCCTACGAGCAGTACTTC CASSFGGSPSYEQYF
TRBD2 TRBJ2-5 TRBV7-6 TGTGCCAGCAGCCTAGGAGTAGCGGGTTACCAAGAGACCCAGTACTTC CASSLGVAGYQETQYF
TRBD2 TRBJ2-2 TRBV7-7 TGTGCCAGCAGCTCAGGACTAGCGGGAGTAGGCACCGGGGAGCTGTTTTTT CASSSGLAGVGTGELFF
TRBD2 TRBJ2-1 TRBV7-2 TGTGCCAGCAGACCCTCTAGCGGGAGGGTTGGGAATGAGCAGTTCTTC CASRPSSGRVGNEQFF
NA TRBJ1-4 TRBV5-4 TGTGCCAGCAGCTTGACAGAAAATGAAAAACTGTTTTTT CASSLTENEKLFF
NA TRBJ2-3 TRBV6-5 TGTGCCAGCAGTTACTCCCCCCCCATCACAGATACGCAGTATTTT CASSYSPPITDTQYF
TRBD2 TRBJ2-7 TRBV18 TGTGCCAGCTCACCATACAGCGGGGGCACCACCTACGAGCAGTACTTC CASSPYSGGTTYEQYF
NA TRBJ2-7 TRBV7-2 TGTGCCAGCAGCTTACAGGGTCCAATCTACGAGCAGTACTTC CASSLQGPIYEQYF